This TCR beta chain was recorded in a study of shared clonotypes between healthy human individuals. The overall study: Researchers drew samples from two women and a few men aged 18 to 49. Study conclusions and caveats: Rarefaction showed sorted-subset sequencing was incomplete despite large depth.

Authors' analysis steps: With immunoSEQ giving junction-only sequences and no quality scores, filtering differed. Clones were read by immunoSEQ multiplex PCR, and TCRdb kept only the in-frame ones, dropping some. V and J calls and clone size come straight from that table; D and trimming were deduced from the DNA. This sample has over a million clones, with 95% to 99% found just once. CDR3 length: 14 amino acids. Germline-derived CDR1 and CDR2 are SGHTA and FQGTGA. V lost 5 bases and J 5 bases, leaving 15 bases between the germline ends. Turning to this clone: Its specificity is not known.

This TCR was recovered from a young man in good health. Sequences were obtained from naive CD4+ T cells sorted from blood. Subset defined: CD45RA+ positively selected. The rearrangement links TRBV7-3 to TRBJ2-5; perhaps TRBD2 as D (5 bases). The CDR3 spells CASSASPAAETQYF. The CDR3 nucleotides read TGTGCCAGCAGCGCCTCACCAGCGGCGGAGACCCAGTACTTC.